The rows below give T cell receptor beta chains drawn from one sample of a study of molecular identifiers for immune sequencing clone quantification. TCRdb re-called the PCR reads through MiXCR, storing one row per CDR3 protein. Of around 82,000 distinct CDR3 sequences detected, 15% to 20% appear once; the ten largest clones hold around 0.88%. Sequencing input: naive CD8+ T cells from blood, with Jurkat cell RNA spiked in. These receptors were obtained from a human donor in good health. Some libraries in this study had Jurkat cell RNA spiked in. The CDR3 runs from the conserved cysteine through the conserved F or W. D genes are given only for firm matches. Size is stated for part of the rows, as once, few or many counts, or as a class when the clone is expanded.

many	TRBV2	TRBJ1-1	13	-	CASSEMDFSEAFF	TGTGCCAGCAGTGAAATGGATTTCTCTGAAGCTTTCTTT
many	TRBV10-3	TRBJ1-1	15	-	CAISEMVGSNTEAFF	TGTGCCATCAGTGAGATGGTGGGATCGAACACTGAAGCTTTCTTT
many	TRBV4-3	TRBJ2-5	14	-	CASSLGRDNGAQYF	TGCGCCAGCAGCCTGGGACGGGACAACGGGGCCCAGTACTTC
many	TRBV7-9	TRBJ2-3	15	TRBD1	CASSSRDRETDTQYF	TGTGCCAGCAGCTCTAGGGACAGGGAGACAGATACGCAGTATTTT
many	TRBV28	TRBJ2-7	14	-	CASSFRTTTYEQYF	TGTGCCAGCAGTTTCAGGACTACCACCTACGAGCAGTACTTC
many	TRBV6-5	TRBJ1-5	15	TRBD1	CASSARDSGYQPQHF	TGTGCCAGCAGTGCCCGGGACAGCGGATATCAGCCCCAGCATTTT
many	TRBV5-6	TRBJ2-6	16	-	CASSFLYISGANVLTF	TGTGCCAGCAGCTTTCTCTACATCTCTGGGGCCAACGTCCTGACTTTC
many	TRBV21-1	TRBJ2-3	15	-	CASSRLAGITDTQYF	TGTGCCAGCAGCCGACTAGCGGGGATCACAGATACGCAGTATTTT
few	TRBV5-3	TRBJ2-7	16	-	CASSPGRQSGFYEQYF	TGTGCCAGCAGCCCGGGTCGACAGTCGGGATTCTACGAGCAGTACTTC
many	TRBV29-1	TRBJ2-7	11	-	CSVAGQTGYHF	TGCAGCGTCGCGGGACAGACAGGCTACCACTTC
many	TRBV21-1	TRBJ1-4	13	-	CASYRLWGEKLFF	TGTGCCAGCTACAGGCTTTGGGGTGAAAAACTGTTTTTT
many	TRBV4-1	TRBJ2-3	14	TRBD2	CASGAGGPSDTQYF	TGCGCCAGCGGGGCGGGGGGGCCTTCAGATACGCAGTATTTT
many	TRBV4-1	TRBJ2-3	14	-	CASSQALHADTQYF	TGCGCCAGCAGCCAAGCCCTTCACGCGGATACGCAGTATTTT
many	TRBV15	TRBJ1-1	12	-	CATSSQYTEAFF	TGTGCCACCAGCAGCCAATACACTGAAGCTTTCTTT
-	TRBV6-5	TRBJ2-3	15	-	CASSYGGFETDTQYF	TGTGCCAGCAGTTATGGGGGCTTTGAAACAGATACGCAGTATTTT
many	TRBV20-1	TRBJ2-7	13	-	CSPRMEGSNEQYF	TGCAGTCCCCGTATGGAGGGATCGAACGAGCAGTACTTC
many	TRBV12-3/TRBV12-4	TRBJ1-2	16	-	CASSTPGTPGGYGYTF	TGTGCCAGCAGTACCCCCGGGACCCCAGGAGGCTATGGCTACACCTTC